Below are 8 T cell receptor beta chains sequenced from a single sample in a study of blood T cell repertoires in COVID-19. Using immunoSEQ multiplex PCR, the repertoire was profiled, and TCRdb retains in-frame clones only, with some absent. The sample holds about 190,000 clones, around 90% seen once. The source material was peripheral blood. All receptors come from a man aged 40-49 years with acute or convalescent COVID-19.

The count of this clone is one. CDR3 protein: CASSEGGDRSGEQYF. CDR3 nucleotides: TGTGCCAGCAGTGAAGGAGGGGACAGAAGCGGCGAGCAGTACTTC. This chain uses TRBV6-1 with TRBJ2-7; TRBD1 matches 7 bases. V was pared by 1 base and J by 6 bases, with 9 bases of the junction left unmatched. Germline CDR1 and CDR2: MNHNS and SASEGT. The CDR3 runs 15 residues.

The V gene is TRBV2, the J gene TRBJ2-3; TRBD2 is a possible D gene (6 bases). The CDR3 is made up of 15 amino acids. The germline V and J ends were trimmed by 4 bases and 2 bases, with 13 bases remaining between them. Germline CDR1 reads SNHLY; CDR2 reads FYNNEI. CDR3 coding DNA: TGTGCCAGCAGTGTTGGCGGAGGGCCCACAGATACGCAGTATTTT. It translates to CASSVGGGPTDTQYF.

CDR3 bases: TGTGCCAGCAGACCGCCGGGGGGCTCCTACAATGAGCAGTTCTTC. Translating it yields CASRPPGGSYNEQFF. The gene calls are TRBV7-6 and TRBJ2-1; 7 nucleotides match TRBD2. Looked up from germline, CDR1 is SGHVS and CDR2 is FNYEAQ. The CDR3 is made up of 15 amino acids. V was pared by 6 bases and J by 0 bases, with 5 bases of the junction left unmatched.

This chain joins TRBV5-6 and TRBJ1-3; D possibly corresponds to TRBD1 (5 bases). V was trimmed by 4 bases and J by 1 base, leaving 9 bases between them. The length of the CDR3 is 14 residues. Germline CDR1 reads SGHDT; CDR2 reads YYEEEE. The CDR3 loop is CASSPKGSGNTIYF. CDR3 nucleotide sequence: TGTGCCAGCAGCCCCAAGGGGTCTGGAAACACCATATATTTT.

J is TRBJ1-2 and V is TRBV11-2; no reliable D call. Trimming took 2 bases from V and 8 from J, leaving 18 bases between them. The CDR3 is made up of 15 amino acids. Per germline, CDR1 SGHAT and CDR2 FQNNGV. The CDR3 region is CASSLRGVGGFGYTF. CDR3 coding DNA: TGTGCCAGCAGCTTACGTGGCGTAGGAGGGTTCGGCTACACCTTC. Filled out from reference TRBV11-2 and TRBJ1-2, the complete variable domain reads EAGVAQSPRYKIIEKRQSVAFWCNPISGHATLYWYQQILGQGPKLLIQFQNNGVVDDSQLPKDRFSAERLKGVDSTLKIQPAKLEDSAVYLCASSLRGVGGFGYTFGSGTRLTVV.

The V gene is TRBV2, the J gene TRBJ1-2; perhaps TRBD1 as D (6 bases). From germline, CDR1 is SNHLY and CDR2 FYNNEI. The CDR3 sequence is 11 residues long. With 6 bases removed from V and 6 bases from J, the gap between germline ends came to 8 bases. The CDR3 loop reads CASRRGNGYTF. The CDR3 region has the DNA TGTGCCAGCAGGAGGGGGAATGGCTACACCTTC.

The chain recombines TRBV12-3 or TRBV12-4 with TRBJ2-7; D perhaps matches TRBD1 (6 bases). V lost 3 bases and J 5 bases, leaving 8 bases between the germline ends. The CDR3 contains 12 residues. CDR3 residues: CASSFQGNEQYF. CDR3 bases: TGTGCCAGCAGTTTTCAGGGGAACGAGCAGTACTTC.

The chain carries TRBV6-6 and TRBJ1-4; TRBD1 agrees at 10 bases. From germline, CDR1 is MNHNY and CDR2 SVGAGI (reference sequence). J was trimmed by 5 bases and V by 0 bases; bases with no gene match: 0. This CDR3 region has 15 residues. Here the CDR3 reads CASSYSDRGNEKLFF. The CDR3 bases are TGTGCCAGCAGTTACTCGGACAGGGGGAATGAAAAACTGTTTTTT.